This entry lists 26 T cell receptor beta chains sequenced from one sample in a study of cytomegalovirus exposure and HLA in healthy donors (dated by TCRdb to 2016 to 2017). Libraries were constructed by the immunoSEQ multiplex PCR assay. The multiplex PCR relied on a mix of 60 forward primers for TCR Vbeta segments and 13 reverse primers for TCR Jbeta segments. The immuneACCESS repertoire file appears here via TCRdb, limited to in-frame rearrangements. These files lack a portion of the clones; in checked studies, under half of the deficit traces to unresolved V genes, and the cause of the others is not known. The sample contains approximately 150,000 clones, around 69% of them found a single time. The top ten clonotypes cover 2.8% of the sample. Sample: PBMCs. These receptors originate from a woman aged 25 to 45 in good health and CMV-seronegative.

This clone has a handful of counts. This chain links TRBV5-5 with TRBJ1-5, with TRBD1 identical over 9 bases. The V and J ends lost 0 bases and 4 bases, in that order; junction bases with no gene match: 2. The CDR3 contains 15 residues. Germline V gene lookup returns CDR1 SGHKS and CDR2 YYEKEE (reference sequence). This CDR3 is CASSLDRGPNQPQHF. As DNA, the CDR3 is TGTGCCAGCAGCTTGGACAGGGGGCCGAATCAGCCCCAGCATTTT.

V and J are TRBV6-1 and TRBJ2-7; TRBD1 aligns across 9 bases. CDR3 length equals 13 residues. CDR1 is MNHNS and CDR2 is SASEGT in the germline V gene. The ends lost 9 bases at V and 2 bases at J; junction bases unmatched: 5. The CDR3 coding sequence is TGTGCCAGTGAACAGGGGGCCCCCTACGAGCAGTACTTC. It specifies CASEQGAPYEQYF.

This clone was counted between two and nine times. The junction departs from the called germline gene at one end, perhaps through a read error. V usage is TRBV7-7 and J usage is TRBJ2-5, with TRBD2 matching 7 bases. In germline, CDR1 is SSHAT, CDR2 FNYEAQ (reference sequence). The CDR3 loop spans 14 amino acids. This CDR3 is CASSRGSGEGTQYF. Written as DNA, the CDR3 is TGTGCTAGCAGCCGAGGGAGCGGGGAGGGGACCCAGTACTTC.

The CDR3 region has the DNA TGTGCCAGCAGTTACCGGACAGGGGGCGGTAACACTGAAGCTTTCTTT. Translating it yields CASSYRTGGGNTEAFF. The gene calls are TRBV6-6 and TRBJ1-1, with 11 bases fitting TRBD1. The CDR3 is 16 residues long. From germline, CDR1 is MNHNY and CDR2 SVGAGI (reference sequence). With 2 bases clipped from V and 2 bases from J, the junction kept 4 bases outside the gene matches.

This clone was detected once. This chain connects TRBV30 to TRBJ1-2, with a weak D call TRBD1 (6 bases). V lost 0 bases to trimming and J lost 4 bases, with 18 bases between them. Looked up from germline, CDR1 is GTSNPN and CDR2 is SVGIG (reference sequence). CDR3 length: 16 amino acids. CDR3: CAWSVRLGGTLYGYTF. The CDR3 region has the DNA TGTGCCTGGAGTGTACGGTTGGGTGGGACACTCTATGGCTACACCTTC.

The J gene is TRBJ2-5, the V gene TRBV2, with D perhaps matching TRBD2 (6 bases). The DNA end favors TRBJ2-7, so the J call may be wrong. This CDR3 spans 16 amino acids. Germline CDR1 and CDR2: SNHLY and FYNNEI. The chain's CDR3 is CASSEARGTFSYEQYF. DNA for the CDR3: TGTGCCAGCAGTGAAGCACGGGGGACGTTCTCCTACGAGCAGTACTTC.

This chain links TRBV2 with TRBJ1-6; D perhaps matches TRBD1 (5 bases). The V gene lost 6 bases and the J gene lost 8 bases, with 17 bases spanning the gap. CDR1 is SNHLY and CDR2 is FYNNEI in the germline V gene. This CDR3 contains 15 residues. The CDR3 coding sequence is TGTGCCAGCAGAGGATCCCAGGGAGGATATTCACCCCTCCACTTT. Amino acid sequence: CASRGSQGGYSPLHF.

The sample holds a few counts of this clone. The chain joins TRBV7-8 to TRBJ2-1, with 10 bases fitting TRBD2. V shed 0 bases, J shed 4 bases, and the junction held 9 bases outside the gene matches. Per germline, CDR1 SGHVS and CDR2 FQNEAQ. The CDR3 has 18 amino acids. The CDR3 nucleotides read TGTGCCAGCAGCTTAGCGAGGCTAGCGGGAGCGACATACAATGAGCAGTTCTTC. It codes for CASSLARLAGATYNEQFF.

The V gene is TRBV18, the J gene TRBJ1-1, with 10 bases fitting TRBD1. V shed 5 bases and J 3 bases; nucleotides not matched to a gene: 0. Germline assignment: CDR1 KGHSH and CDR2 LQKENI. The CDR3 consists of 13 residues. In DNA, the CDR3 is TGTGCCAGCTCAGGACAGGGGGACACTGAAGCTTTCTTT. Protein sequence: CASSGQGDTEAFF.

This sequence joins TRBV6-5 and TRBJ1-4; TRBD1 matches at 7 bases. This CDR3 has 16 residues. The V and J ends lost 0 bases and 4 bases, in that order; junction bases with no gene match: 5. Germline V gene sequence: CDR1 MNHEY, CDR2 SVGAGI. The chain's CDR3 is CASSYSEGAVNEKLFF. DNA of the CDR3: TGTGCCAGCAGTTACTCGGAGGGGGCAGTTAATGAAAAACTGTTTTTT.

This clone occurred a few times. The gene calls are TRBV28 and TRBJ1-5; D perhaps matches TRBD1 (6 bases). The V end lost 6 bases, the J end lost 6 bases, and 9 bases lay between the germline ends. CDR3 length: 12 residues. The V gene's germline CDR1 is MDHEN and CDR2 SYDVKM. The DNA of the CDR3 is TGTGCCAGCAGCCTAGGGGGTCAGCCCCAGCATTTT. Residues: CASSLGGQPQHF.

This clone was recorded only once. The chain employs TRBV5-1 and TRBJ2-5; D not certain. The CDR3 sequence is 15 residues long. V was clipped by 1 base and J by 1 base, with 11 bases between them. The germline gives CDR1 SGHRS, CDR2 YFSETQ. The CDR3 region is CASSLFAATQETQYF. The CDR3 DNA reads as TGCGCCAGCAGCTTGTTTGCGGCAACCCAAGAGACCCAGTACTTC.

This chain uses TRBV19 with TRBJ1-3; 7 nucleotides agree with TRBD1. Germline V gene data show CDR1 as LNHDA and CDR2 as SQIVND (reference sequence). The junction had 14 bases not matched to a gene; V was cut back by 9 bases and J by 0 bases. This CDR3 has 17 amino acids. The CDR3 is CASRQGWMGGSGNTIYF. Written as DNA, the CDR3 is TGTGCCAGCCGACAGGGCTGGATGGGTGGCTCTGGAAACACCATATATTTT.

V is TRBV28 and J is TRBJ2-7, with a possible D match to TRBD2 (6 bases). There are 13 residues in the CDR3. Trimming left V 4 bases short and J 1 base short, with 8 bases between. Germline V lookup: CDR1 MDHEN, CDR2 SYDVKM. The CDR3 region has the DNA TGTGCCAGCAGTTCGGGGGTTTCCTACGAGCAGTACTTC. Translation: CASSSGVSYEQYF.

In regard to this clone: In the same sample, other DNA sequences code for this CDR3. The V and J genes are TRBV5-1 and TRBJ2-7; D possibly corresponds to TRBD1 (5 bases). The V gene's germline CDR1 is SGHRS and CDR2 YFSETQ. The CDR3 is 13 residues long. V dropped 1 base and J dropped 0 bases, with 5 bases sitting between them. The CDR3 is CASSLTGSYEQYF. The CDR3 DNA follows: TGCGCCAGCAGCTTGACAGGCTCCTACGAGCAGTACTTC.

V and J are TRBV15 and TRBJ2-7; 8 nucleotides align to TRBD2. This CDR3 spans 13 amino acids. Unmatched junction bases numbered 8, after V lost 8 bases and J lost 5 bases. Germline V CDR1 and CDR2: LNHNV, YYDKDF (reference sequence). The DNA for the CDR3 is TGTGCCACCGCAAGCGGGAGTCGCGACGAGCAGTACTTC. Protein: CATASGSRDEQYF.

The chain carries TRBV27 and TRBJ1-6, with 8 bases matching TRBD1. The germline CDR1 and CDR2 sequences are MNHEY and SMNVEV (reference sequence). V shed 4 bases and J 5 bases; nucleotides not matched to a gene: 13. The CDR3 is made up of 18 amino acids. The CDR3 loop is CASSSPDRVRRDNSPLHF. The DNA of the CDR3 is TGTGCCAGCAGTTCCCCGGACAGGGTAAGAAGGGATAATTCACCCCTCCACTTT.

This clone occurred a few times. The chain combines TRBV7-3 with TRBJ2-1; D possibly corresponds to TRBD1 (5 bases). V lost 5 bases and J 6 bases, leaving 11 bases between the germline ends. The CDR3 covers 13 residues. In germline, CDR1 is SGHTA, CDR2 FQGTGA. This chain's CDR3 is CASSAGLSNEQFF. The CDR3 DNA is TGTGCCAGCAGCGCAGGGCTATCCAATGAGCAGTTCTTC.

This chain joins TRBV19 and TRBJ2-7; 12 nucleotides match TRBD2. There are 16 residues in the CDR3. Trimming cost V 6 bases and J 1 base; bases outside gene matches: 7. The germline CDR1 and CDR2 sequences are LNHDA and SQIVND (reference sequence). DNA of the CDR3: TGTGCCAGTAGAAGACTAGCGGGAGTAGGGTCCTACGAGCAGTACTTC. Amino acids: CASRRLAGVGSYEQYF. Full variable domain (rest looked up from reference TRBV19 and TRBJ2-7): DGGITQSPKYLFRKEGQNVTLSCEQNLNHDAMYWYRQDPGQGLRLIYYSQIVNDFQKGDIAEGYSVSREKKESFPLTVTSAQKNPTAFYLCASRRLAGVGSYEQYFGPGTRLTVT.

J is TRBJ2-3 and V is TRBV2, with 11 bases identical to TRBD2. J gave up 4 bases and V 6 bases, and 6 bases lay outside the gene matches. Germline V gene sequence: CDR1 SNHLY, CDR2 FYNNEI. This CDR3 has 15 amino acids. The CDR3 coding sequence is TGTGCCAGCAGCTGGGCTAGCGGGGGGTCAGATACGCAGTATTTT. It yields the protein CASSWASGGSDTQYF.

The chain uses TRBV5-6 and TRBJ2-5, with 9 positions matching TRBD1. Losses at the gene ends were 1 base for V and 7 bases for J; bases not matched to a gene: 11. Germline values: CDR1 SGHDT, CDR2 YYEEEE. The CDR3 sequence is 16 residues long. The CDR3 DNA follows: TGTGCCAGCAGCTTGCGTGACGGGACAGGGTATGGGACCCAGTACTTC. It yields the protein CASSLRDGTGYGTQYF. Based on the CDR3 plus reference TRBV5-6 and TRBJ2-5, the full variable domain is DAGVTQSPTHLIKTRGQQVTLRCSPKSGHDTVSWYQQALGQGPQFIFQYYEEEERQRGNFPDRFSGHQFPNYSSELNVNALLLGDSALYLCASSLRDGTGYGTQYFGPGTRLLVL.

This chain links TRBV7-2 with TRBJ2-2; D is possibly TRBD1 (6 bases). From germline, CDR1 is SGHTA and CDR2 FQGNSA. Trimming stripped 0 bases from V and 3 bases from J, with 8 bases between. The CDR3 extends over 15 amino acids. The CDR3, as DNA: TGTGCCAGCAGCTTAGCCGACAGGTACACCGGGGAGCTGTTTTTT. It codes for CASSLADRYTGELFF.

The chain couples TRBV28 to TRBJ1-1; TRBD1 is a possible D gene (6 bases). Germline CDR1 reads MDHEN; CDR2 reads SYDVKM. Deletions cut 7 bases from V and 4 bases from J, with 16 bases between. The CDR3 runs to 14 residues. In nucleotides, the CDR3 is TGTGCCAGCACTCAACAGGGCTGGGGCACTGAAGCTTTCTTT. Translated, it gives CASTQQGWGTEAFF. The full variable domain, in which reference TRBV28 and TRBJ1-1 provide the parts outside the CDR3, is DVKVTQSSRYLVKRTGEKVFLECVQDMDHENMFWYRQDPGLGLRLIYFSYDVKMKEKGDIPEGYSVSREKKERFSLILESASTNQTSMYLCASTQQGWGTEAFFGQGTRLTVV.

The J gene is TRBJ1-6, the V gene TRBV7-2; tentative D call: TRBD1 (5 bases). The CDR3 totals 13 residues. Germline CDR1 reads SGHTA; CDR2 reads FQGNSA. V shed 8 bases and J shed 7 bases, with 12 bases lying between them. In DNA, the CDR3 is TGTGCCAGCCTCCTGGGGGGGAATTCACCCCTCCACTTT. It encodes CASLLGGNSPLHF. The whole variable domain, remainder taken from reference TRBV7-2 and TRBJ1-6, is GAGVSQSPSNKVTEKGKDVELRCDPISGHTALYWYRQSLGQGLEFLIYFQGNSAPDKSGLPSDRFSAERTGGSVSTLTIQRTQQEDSAVYLCASLLGGNSPLHFGNGTRLTVT.

The chain is built from TRBV9 and TRBJ2-5; perhaps TRBD1 as D (6 bases). The CDR3 extends over 13 amino acids. Germline-derived CDR1 and CDR2 are SGDLS and YYNGEE. Trimming took 3 bases from V and 5 from J, leaving 11 bases between them. CDR3 DNA: TGTGCCAGCAGCGCAGTCACAGGGGAGACCCAGTACTTC. It codes for CASSAVTGETQYF.

This chain uses TRBV6-6 with TRBJ1-2; 11 nucleotides agree with TRBD1. V shed 8 bases and J 13 bases; nucleotides not matched to a gene: 6. Looked up from germline, CDR1 is MNHNY and CDR2 is SVGAGI (reference sequence). The CDR3 extends over 11 amino acids. For the CDR3, the DNA is TGTGCCAGCTGGACAGGGGGCGTATTCACCTTC. The encoded protein is CASWTGGVFTF.